Listed below are T cell receptor beta chains from one sample, sequenced in a study of blood T cells in healthy people across ages. TCRdb analysed the 5' RACE reads with MiXCR anew, one entry per CDR3 protein. In the table there are over 1,500,000 distinct CDR3 sequences, approximately 39% of which are singletons. The specimen sequenced was blood. The receptors derive from a human donor in good health. Each CDR3 is given with its conserved first and last residue. Each record gives: CDR3 protein, D gene, J gene, V gene. The D gene is left open where the match is weak.

CDR3 protein: CATSRNPSNNEQFF
D gene: -
J gene: TRBJ2-1
V gene: TRBV15

CDR3 protein: CSVGYSYGYTF
D gene: -
J gene: TRBJ1-2
V gene: TRBV29-1

CDR3 protein: CASSVGGVQEEKLFF
D gene: -
J gene: TRBJ1-4
V gene: TRBV9

CDR3 protein: CSAPPVAKNIQYF
D gene: -
J gene: TRBJ2-4
V gene: TRBV20-1

CDR3 protein: CASRSEGLYGYTF
D gene: -
J gene: TRBJ1-2
V gene: TRBV2

CDR3 protein: CATSRGDLSYEQYF
D gene: -
J gene: TRBJ2-7
V gene: TRBV15

CDR3 protein: CAINTGTGPYGYTF
D gene: TRBD1
J gene: TRBJ1-2
V gene: TRBV10-3

CDR3 protein: CATLTGTTEAFF
D gene: -
J gene: TRBJ1-1
V gene: TRBV28

CDR3 protein: CASSSRTGQTEAFF
D gene: TRBD1
J gene: TRBJ1-1
V gene: TRBV12-3/TRBV12-4

CDR3 protein: CASSRTGRSEGYTF
D gene: TRBD1
J gene: TRBJ1-2
V gene: TRBV4-3

CDR3 protein: CAGTIGGAYEQYF
D gene: -
J gene: TRBJ2-7
V gene: TRBV7-9

CDR3 protein: CASSLDAGHNEQFF
D gene: -
J gene: TRBJ2-1
V gene: TRBV5-1

CDR3 protein: CASNQGTGGGHPGTEAFF
D gene: TRBD1
J gene: TRBJ1-1
V gene: TRBV4-3

CDR3 protein: CASSLVKVEETQYF
D gene: -
J gene: -
V gene: TRBV7-9

CDR3 protein: CASNLAADLGQYF
D gene: -
J gene: TRBJ2-7
V gene: TRBV7-6

CDR3 protein: CASCPEGLYYEQYF
D gene: -
J gene: TRBJ2-7
V gene: TRBV7-8

CDR3 protein: CTISDSRKEGYTF
D gene: -
J gene: TRBJ1-2
V gene: TRBV10-3

CDR3 protein: CASSPTLGLAGRETQYF
D gene: TRBD2
J gene: TRBJ2-5
V gene: TRBV7-2

CDR3 protein: CASSPGVLLNSDTQYF
D gene: -
J gene: TRBJ2-3
V gene: TRBV2

CDR3 protein: CASSPSRRGGEGYTF
D gene: -
J gene: TRBJ1-2
V gene: TRBV12-3/TRBV12-4

CDR3 protein: CASSQRGGGNEQFF
D gene: TRBD2
J gene: TRBJ2-1
V gene: TRBV7-2

CDR3 protein: CAISGVGGRYNEQFF
D gene: -
J gene: TRBJ2-1
V gene: TRBV10-3

CDR3 protein: CASSQGWTNSPLHF
D gene: -
J gene: TRBJ1-6
V gene: TRBV4-3

CDR3 protein: CASSQDWLAELQFF
D gene: -
J gene: TRBJ2-1
V gene: TRBV14

CDR3 protein: CASSRGEGRSTEAFF
D gene: -
J gene: TRBJ1-1
V gene: TRBV11-1

CDR3 protein: CASSFREEPQHF
D gene: -
J gene: TRBJ1-5
V gene: TRBV7-9

CDR3 protein: CASSLAVGSQSSPLHF
D gene: -
J gene: TRBJ1-6
V gene: TRBV7-2

CDR3 protein: CASSYTGGGASRFDEQFF
D gene: TRBD2
J gene: TRBJ2-1
V gene: TRBV6-2/TRBV6-3

CDR3 protein: CAISESGDVTDTQYF
D gene: -
J gene: TRBJ2-3
V gene: TRBV10-3

CDR3 protein: CSAVIPGQGAGEQYF
D gene: TRBD1
J gene: TRBJ2-7
V gene: TRBV20-1

CDR3 protein: CASSQEFLREDPNYGYTF
D gene: -
J gene: TRBJ1-2
V gene: TRBV4-3

CDR3 protein: CASSPQPALRGYTF
D gene: -
J gene: TRBJ1-2
V gene: TRBV12-3/TRBV12-4

CDR3 protein: CASSHTGGRPGTEAFF
D gene: TRBD1
J gene: TRBJ1-1
V gene: TRBV7-2

CDR3 protein: CASSPDRGGEETQYF
D gene: TRBD1
J gene: TRBJ2-5
V gene: TRBV5-4

CDR3 protein: CASSLRGGETQYF
D gene: -
J gene: TRBJ2-5
V gene: TRBV7-2

CDR3 protein: CASAGLFGNNYGYTF
D gene: -
J gene: TRBJ1-2
V gene: TRBV27

CDR3 protein: CASSLRGGENEQFF
D gene: -
J gene: TRBJ2-1
V gene: TRBV7-6

CDR3 protein: CSARGQAPDTQYF
D gene: -
J gene: TRBJ2-3
V gene: TRBV20-1

CDR3 protein: CASSPLSGRDNYGYTF
D gene: -
J gene: TRBJ1-2
V gene: TRBV12-3/TRBV12-4

CDR3 protein: CASSQLSGAQGLYGYTF
D gene: -
J gene: TRBJ1-2
V gene: TRBV4-1

CDR3 protein: CASSRTGDRATDTQYF
D gene: TRBD1
J gene: TRBJ2-3
V gene: TRBV4-2

CDR3 protein: CASSVGEGDNEQFF
D gene: -
J gene: TRBJ2-1
V gene: TRBV9